Below, 30 T cell receptor beta chains from the same sample are listed, as sequenced in a study of blood T cell repertoires in COVID-19. Sequencing used immunoSEQ multiplex PCR; TCRdb keeps in-frame clones, though not all of them. This table has fewer than 150,000 clones, 84% appearing once. The sequenced sample consisted of peripheral blood. The receptors shown here come from a human donor in a cohort sampled during active COVID-19.

The chain links TRBV9 to TRBJ2-5; 10 positions agree with TRBD2. CDR1 SGDLS and CDR2 YYNGEE come from the germline V gene. The J segment lost 3 bases and the V segment lost 2 bases, leaving 4 bases of the junction unmatched. The length of the CDR3 is 15 residues. Written as DNA, the CDR3 is TGTGCCAGCAGCGTTAGCGGGGGGAATGAAGAGACCCAGTACTTC. Translation: CASSVSGGNEETQYF.

The chain couples TRBV5-1 to TRBJ2-3; 8 nucleotides line up with TRBD2. Germline V gives CDR1 SGHRS, CDR2 YFSETQ. V dropped 0 bases and J dropped 0; count of bases not matched to a gene: 3. There are 16 residues in the CDR3. The CDR3 bases are TGCGCCAGCAGCTTGGTTGCGGGGGGTAGCACAGATACGCAGTATTTT. This encodes CASSLVAGGSTDTQYF.

V and J are TRBV18 and TRBJ1-6, with D maybe TRBD1 (5 bases). CDR1 KGHSH and CDR2 LQKENI come from the germline V gene. The germline V and J ends were trimmed by 3 bases and 2 bases, with 8 bases remaining between them. This CDR3 region has 15 residues. The CDR3 protein is CASSPTVAYNSPLHF. In DNA, the CDR3 is TGTGCCAGCTCACCGACAGTGGCCTATAATTCACCCCTCCACTTT. Using reference TRBV18 and TRBJ1-6 for the parts outside the CDR3, the full variable domain is NAGVMQNPRHLVRRRGQEARLRCSPMKGHSHVYWYRQLPEEGLKFMVYLQKENIIDESGMPKERFSAEFPKEGPSILRIQQVVRGDSAAYFCASSPTVAYNSPLHFGNGTRLTVT.

This chain joins TRBV27 and TRBJ2-3, with D perhaps matching TRBD2 (5 bases). This CDR3 is built from 15 residues. Per germline, CDR1 MNHEY and CDR2 SMNVEV (reference sequence). Trimming took off 5 bases at V and 0 bases at J, with 12 bases between the two ends. The chain's CDR3 is CASSPDYFSTDTQYF. The DNA for the CDR3 is TGTGCCAGCAGTCCCGACTACTTTAGCACAGATACGCAGTATTTT.

This clone was seen a handful of times. This rearrangement joins TRBV7-8 to TRBJ1-1; no clear D. CDR1 is SGHVS, CDR2 FQNEAQ, per germline. The CDR3 covers 13 residues. The V and J ends lost 0 bases and 3 bases respectively, with 5 bases between them. The CDR3, as DNA: TGTGCCAGCAGCTTAGCTGACTACACTGAAGCTTTCTTT. Encoded protein: CASSLADYTEAFF.

The chain couples TRBV28 to TRBJ2-7, with D perhaps matching TRBD1 (6 bases). CDR3 length: 15 amino acids. The V gene's germline CDR1 is MDHEN and CDR2 SYDVKM. Trimming stripped 5 bases from V and 3 bases from J, with 17 bases between. CDR3 protein: CASSPPGQGIYEQYF. CDR3 in DNA: TGTGCCAGCAGTCCACCGGGCCAGGGGATCTACGAGCAGTACTTC.

This chain uses TRBV29-1 with TRBJ2-5, with a weak D call TRBD2 (7 bases). Germline V gene sequence: CDR1 SQVTM, CDR2 ANQGSEA. The CDR3 totals 17 residues. V lost 1 base, J lost 0 bases, and 18 bases lay in between. The DNA for the CDR3 is TGCAGCGTTGAAGGCGCGGGGGCTGGAATGTACCAAGAGACCCAGTACTTC. This encodes CSVEGAGAGMYQETQYF.

This clone has just one count. The chain combines TRBV5-1 with TRBJ2-2; possibly TRBD1 for D (6 bases). CDR3 size: 13 residues. From germline, CDR1 is SGHRS and CDR2 YFSETQ. V lost 0 bases and J lost 6, with 6 bases in between. CDR3 protein: CASSLEGAGELFF. DNA for the CDR3: TGCGCCAGCAGCTTGGAGGGGGCCGGGGAGCTGTTTTTT.

The chain uses TRBV2 and TRBJ2-1; no clear D gene. V was cut by 2 bases and J by 1 base, with 6 bases left in between. CDR3 length equals 14 residues. Looked up from germline, CDR1 is SNHLY and CDR2 is FYNNEI. CDR3 residues: CASSELESYNEQFF. The CDR3 nucleotides are TGTGCCAGCAGTGAATTGGAGTCCTACAATGAGCAGTTCTTC.

The chain is built from TRBV6-1 and TRBJ1-5, with a possible D match to TRBD1 (6 bases). CDR3 size: 14 residues. Between the trimmed V and J ends, which lost 3 bases and 8 bases, there was a span of 14 bases. CDR1 is MNHNS and CDR2 is SASEGT in the germline V gene. Here the CDR3 DNA reads TGTGCCAGCAGTGAGGTCAGGGGCCGGGAGCCCCAGCATTTT. Translated: CASSEVRGREPQHF.

The chain joins TRBV9 to TRBJ1-1; weak D call: TRBD1 (6 bases). Germline lookup yields CDR1 SGDLS and CDR2 YYNGEE. This CDR3 region has 14 residues. V lost 0 bases and J 5 bases, leaving 11 bases between the germline ends. The CDR3 sequence: CASSVGPQGTEAFF. The DNA for the CDR3 is TGTGCCAGCAGCGTAGGTCCTCAGGGGACTGAAGCTTTCTTT.

The CDR3 reads CASSLYGAGGQGTQYF. Written as DNA, the CDR3 is TGTGCCAGCAGTCTATATGGAGCGGGGGGGCAGGGTACGCAGTATTTT. The V gene is TRBV27, the J gene TRBJ2-3, with 10 bases lining up with TRBD2. V shed 5 bases, J shed 8 bases, and the junction held 13 bases outside the gene matches. The V gene's germline CDR1 is MNHEY and CDR2 SMNVEV (reference sequence). CDR3 length: 16 residues.

This chain connects TRBV18 to TRBJ2-7, with D tentatively TRBD1 (5 bases). Germline V CDR1 and CDR2: KGHSH, LQKENI. V lost 1 base, J lost 5 bases, and 12 bases lay in between. The CDR3 totals 14 residues. The CDR3 region has the DNA TGTGCCAGCTCACCACAACAGGTGGGCGACGAGCAGTACTTC. Protein: CASSPQQVGDEQYF.

V gene TRBV2 combines with J gene TRBJ2-2, with 7 positions matching TRBD2. The CDR3 sequence is 16 residues long. Germline lookup yields CDR1 SNHLY and CDR2 FYNNEI. V gave up 7 bases and J gave up 6 bases; unmatched junction bases: 14. The CDR3 DNA is TGTGCCAGCAAGCTGGGAGGAGTAGCGGGTTCCGGGGAGCTGTTTTTT. Its protein is CASKLGGVAGSGELFF.

This clone was recorded once. This chain uses TRBV19 with TRBJ2-2, with D maybe TRBD1 (6 bases). V was clipped by 3 bases and J by 2 bases, with 16 bases between them. Germline CDR1 is LNHDA and CDR2 is SQIVND (reference sequence). The CDR3 length is 17 residues. CDR3 nucleotide sequence: TGTGCCAGTAGTATTCATGGTGGGACACCTAACACCGGGGAGCTGTTTTTT. Amino acid sequence: CASSIHGGTPNTGELFF.

The CDR3 here is CASRAGGILEQYF. Here the CDR3 DNA reads TGTGCCAGCAGGGCAGGGGGAATATTGGAGCAGTACTTC. The rearrangement links TRBV7-2 to TRBJ2-7; 7 bases fit TRBD1. Losses at the gene ends were 6 bases for V and 7 bases for J; bases not matched to a gene: 9. Looked up from germline, CDR1 is SGHTA and CDR2 is FQGNSA. The CDR3 is 13 residues long.

The chain links TRBV7-9 to TRBJ1-5; D unresolved. CDR3 size: 14 residues. Germline-derived CDR1 and CDR2 are SEHNR and FQNEAQ (reference sequence). V lost 2 bases to trimming and J lost 0 bases, with 5 bases between them. As DNA, the CDR3 is TGTGCCAGCAGCTTATCCAATAGCAATCAGCCCCAGCATTTT. This gives the protein CASSLSNSNQPQHF. Together with reference TRBV7-9 and TRBJ1-5, the CDR3 gives the full variable domain: DTGVSQNPRHKITKRGQNVTFRCDPISEHNRLYWYRQTLGQGPEFLTYFQNEAQLEKSRLLSDRFSAERPKGSFSTLEIQRTEQGDSAMYLCASSLSNSNQPQHFGDGTRLSIL.

The chain couples TRBV5-8 to TRBJ2-3; D possibly corresponds to TRBD2 (6 bases). Germline assignment: CDR1 SGHTS and CDR2 YDEGEE. This CDR3 contains 14 residues. The V gene lost 4 bases and the J gene lost 2 bases, with 11 bases spanning the gap. As DNA, the CDR3 is TGTGCCAGCAGCCCCCGGGGGACCACAGATACGCAGTATTTT. Its protein product is CASSPRGTTDTQYF.

CDR3 nucleotides: TGTGCCAGCAGCAACAAAAGGAACACTGAAGCTTTCTTT. The encoded protein is CASSNKRNTEAFF. The V call is TRBV3-1 (or the pseudogene TRBV3-2), the J call TRBJ1-1; D gene ambiguous. The CDR3 is made up of 13 amino acids. The germline V and J ends were trimmed by 5 bases and 1 base, with 8 bases remaining between them. CDR1 and CDR2 (germline): LGHDT, YNNKEL (reference sequence).

The gene calls are TRBV15 and TRBJ1-6; tentatively, D is TRBD1 (5 bases). The CDR3 sequence is 15 residues long. V shed 0 bases and J shed 7 bases, with 10 bases lying between them. Germline CDR1 reads LNHNV; CDR2 reads YYDKDF (reference sequence). The chain's CDR3 is CATSRDRVANSPLHF. As DNA, the CDR3 is TGTGCCACCAGCAGAGACAGGGTCGCGAATTCACCCCTCCACTTT.

This clone was found a few times. The chain couples TRBV7-6 to TRBJ2-3, with D possibly being TRBD2 (6 bases). Germline V gene data show CDR1 as SGHVS and CDR2 as FNYEAQ. CDR3 size: 14 residues. The V and J ends lost 1 base and 1 base respectively, with 6 bases between them. In nucleotides, the CDR3 is TGTGCCAGCAGCTTAGAGCGGGGCACAGATACGCAGTATTTT. Encoded protein: CASSLERGTDTQYF.

The chain has TRBV7-8 and TRBJ2-7, with TRBD2 identical over 10 bases. This CDR3 is 15 amino acids long. The V gene end was trimmed by 1 base and the J gene end by 6 bases; junction bases not matched to a gene: 6. Germline values: CDR1 SGHVS, CDR2 FQNEAQ. CDR3 bases: TGTGCCAGCAGCTTAGGGAGCGGGGGGGCAGGCGAGCAGTACTTC. Translation gives CASSLGSGGAGEQYF. Full variable domain (rest looked up from reference TRBV7-8 and TRBJ2-7): GAGVSQSPRYKVAKRGQDVALRCDPISGHVSLFWYQQALGQGPEFLTYFQNEAQLDKSGLPSDRFFAERPEGSVSTLKIQRTQQEDSAVYLCASSLGSGGAGEQYFGPGTRLTVT.

The chain employs TRBV14 and TRBJ2-1; tentatively, D is TRBD2 (5 bases). Per the germline V gene, CDR1 is SGHDN and CDR2 is FVKESK. There are 18 residues in the CDR3. V lost 0 bases and J 0 bases, leaving 15 bases between the germline ends. The CDR3 loop reads CASSQDGGILGSYNEQFF. CDR3 bases: TGTGCCAGCAGCCAAGACGGTGGGATACTAGGCTCCTACAATGAGCAGTTCTTC.

The chain couples TRBV28 to TRBJ1-6; TRBD1 agrees at 8 bases. With V trimmed by 8 bases and J by 10 bases, 7 bases remained unmatched. The germline CDR1 and CDR2 sequences are MDHEN and SYDVKM. CDR3 length equals 13 residues. The CDR3 region is CASEGQVYSPLHF. CDR3 nucleotides: TGTGCCAGCGAGGGACAGGTTTACTCACCCCTCCACTTT.

The V gene is TRBV30, the J gene TRBJ1-1, with 7 nucleotides matching TRBD1. The CDR3 is made up of 14 amino acids. Looked up from germline, CDR1 is GTSNPN and CDR2 is SVGIG (reference sequence). With V trimmed by 3 bases and J by 4 bases, 8 bases remained unmatched. The CDR3, as DNA: TGTGCCTGGAGGGCCCCACAGGGGAGCACTGAAGCTTTCTTT. Translation gives CAWRAPQGSTEAFF. The full variable domain, its missing parts supplied by reference TRBV30 and TRBJ1-1, is SQTIHQWPATLVQPVGSPLSLECTVEGTSNPNLYWYRQAAGRGLQLLFYSVGIGQISSEVPQNLSASRPQDRQFILSSKKLLLSDSGFYLCAWRAPQGSTEAFFGQGTRLTVV.

This sequence joins TRBV6-1 and TRBJ2-1; possibly TRBD1 for D (5 bases). Trimming removed 3 bases at V and 3 bases at J, with 12 bases between. This CDR3 spans 15 amino acids. Germline CDR1 and CDR2: MNHNS and SASEGT. The CDR3 DNA sequence: TGTGCCAGCAGTGATCAGGGCTCGATCTACAATGAGCAGTTCTTC. This translates into CASSDQGSIYNEQFF.

This chain links TRBV10-1 with TRBJ2-2; D might be TRBD2 (7 bases). Germline V gene sequence: CDR1 WNHNN, CDR2 SYGVQD (reference sequence). The V end was cut by 4 bases, the J end by 1 base, with 13 bases between. This CDR3 has 16 residues. This CDR3 is CASSGIGGLNTGELFF. The CDR3 region has the DNA TGCGCCAGCAGTGGGATCGGGGGGCTGAACACCGGGGAGCTGTTTTTT.

This rearrangement joins TRBV15 to TRBJ2-5; D may be TRBD2 (7 bases). Germline V gene sequence: CDR1 LNHNV, CDR2 YYDKDF (reference sequence). The CDR3 is 18 amino acids. Trimming removed 0 bases from V and 5 bases from J, with 22 bases in between. The CDR3 region is CATSRDFSWGGRGETQYF. The CDR3 coding sequence is TGTGCCACCAGCAGAGATTTTTCTTGGGGGGGGCGAGGGGAGACCCAGTACTTC.

The rearrangement uses TRBV6-6 and TRBJ1-5; D possibly corresponds to TRBD1 (5 bases). The V and J ends lost 4 bases and 7 bases respectively, with 11 bases between them. This CDR3 spans 13 amino acids. In germline, CDR1 is MNHNY, CDR2 SVGAGI (reference sequence). This CDR3 is CASSWGGSQPQHF. CDR3 DNA sequence: TGTGCCAGCAGTTGGGGGGGAAGCCAGCCCCAGCATTTT.

This chain uses TRBV18 with TRBJ1-1; a weak D match, TRBD1 (5 bases). CDR1 and CDR2 from the germline V gene are KGHSH and LQKENI. V shed 3 bases and J shed 4 bases, with 18 bases lying between them. The CDR3 loop spans 16 amino acids. CDR3 DNA: TGTGCCAGCTCACCGAGAGAAGTCAGGGCGTCCACTGAAGCTTTCTTT. Residues: CASSPREVRASTEAFF.